This entry is about one T cell receptor beta chain. Its specificity is not known. These data are taken from a study of OX40 agonist ivuxolimab in advanced cancers. Turning to the study itself: Males comprised 75% to 90% of the group, whose mean age was about 61 years (range 23 to 79). A history of anti-PD-1, anti-PD-L1 or anti-CTLA-4 therapy was acceptable, and over 35% had some. Whole-study results and caveats: No antigen was identified for the clonally expanded peripheral T cells. CD8+ T cells showed, on average, more clonal expansion than CD4+ cells.

V was shortened by 5 bases and J by 2 bases, with 10 bases between the two germline ends. Germline CDR1 is SEHNR and CDR2 is FQNEAQ (reference sequence). CDR3 size: 14 residues. Libraries were prepared by immunoSEQ multiplex PCR; TCRdb keeps only in-frame clonotypes and omits some of them. The sample lists 40,000 or so clones, nearly 85% occurring once. The genes are TRBV7-9 and TRBJ2-1; D not resolved. This clonotype was obtained from an adult with an advanced solid tumor such as melanoma, head and neck, liver or kidney cancer. Sequences were derived from CD4+ or CD8+ T cells sorted from blood, sampled in a trial of the OX40 agonist ivuxolimab. In nucleotides, the CDR3 is TGTGCCAGCAGCCCCTTTCGCACCTACAATGAGCAGTTCTTC. This translates into CASSPFRTYNEQFF.